This is a list of T cell receptor beta chains from one sample in a study of T cell responses to AZD1222 COVID-19 vaccine. Sequencing used immunoSEQ multiplex PCR; TCRdb keeps in-frame clones, though not all of them. The sample lists tens of thousands of clones; about 91% were seen once. Sample: peripheral blood, taken on day 0 of AZD1222 vaccination. The receptors were gathered from an adult in good health. The CDR3 runs from the conserved cysteine through the conserved F or W. The order of the fields is clone size, J gene, V gene, D gene, CDR3 DNA, CDR3 protein. The D gene is left open where the match is weak. Rows give clone size only sometimes, using once, few, many, or a class for an expanded clone.

NA,TRBJ2-7,TRBV7-3,TRBD2,TGTGCCAGCAGCTTACTAGCGGGAGGTCCCTACGAGCAGTACTTC,CASSLLAGGPYEQYF
once,TRBJ2-7,TRBV6-1,TRBD2,TGTGCCAGCAGTGTAGCGGGCACCTCCTACGAGCAGTACTTC,CASSVAGTSYEQYF
once,TRBJ1-5,TRBV6-2/TRBV6-3,NA,TGTGCCAGCAGTTACGGTGGCGGGCAGCCCCAGCATTTT,CASSYGGGQPQHF
NA,TRBJ2-7,TRBV2,TRBD1,TGTGCCAGCAGTGAGTTCCGCACAGGGGACGAGCAGTACTTC,CASSEFRTGDEQYF
NA,TRBJ2-7,TRBV4-1,TRBD1,TGCGCCAGCAGCCAAGAAGTGTGGCAGGGGGCCCCGATGCAGTACTTC,CASSQEVWQGAPMQYF
once,TRBJ2-1,TRBV5-6,TRBD2,TGTGCCAGCAGCTTGCTGGCTAGCGGATACAATGAGCAGTTCTTC,CASSLLASGYNEQFF
NA,TRBJ2-7,TRBV6-2/TRBV6-3,NA,TGTGCCAGCAGCACCCCTGGTCGCTACGAGCAGTACTTC,CASSTPGRYEQYF
NA,TRBJ2-7,TRBV29-1,TRBD1,TGCAGCGTTGGGACAGGGGGAATCTACGAGCAGTACTTC,CSVGTGGIYEQYF
NA,TRBJ2-5,TRBV5-1,NA,TGCGCCAGCAGCACCGCGGGACAGCAAGAGACCCAGTACTTC,CASSTAGQQETQYF
NA,TRBJ1-3,TRBV21-1,NA,TGTGCCAGCAGCAAAGTGGCGCCGGGACAGCAGAGCTCTGGAAACACCATATATTTT,CASSKVAPGQQSSGNTIYF
NA,TRBJ1-2,TRBV29-1,TRBD1,TGCAGCGCCCGAACAGGGGGAGATGGCTACACCTTC,CSARTGGDGYTF
NA,TRBJ2-3,TRBV18,TRBD1,TGTGCCAGCTCCCGGGACAGGGAGAGCGATACGCAGTATTTT,CASSRDRESDTQYF
NA,TRBJ1-1,TRBV19,TRBD1,TGTGCCAGTAGTATATTGGACAGGGCAAACACTGAAGCTTTCTTT,CASSILDRANTEAFF
NA,TRBJ1-1,TRBV5-1,NA,TGCGCCAGCGCTATAAGCGGGGTTAGAAACACTGAAGCTTTCTTT,CASAISGVRNTEAFF
once,TRBJ1-1,TRBV13,NA,TGTGCCAGCAGCTTAAATCTCTCGGGACGGGGAGCTTTCTTT,CASSLNLSGRGAFF
NA,TRBJ2-2,TRBV5-4,TRBD2,TGTGCCAGCAGCCGGACTAGCGGGAGTGGTGGGGAGCTGTTTTTT,CASSRTSGSGGELFF
NA,TRBJ2-2,TRBV27,NA,TGTGCCAGCATTCGGCGATTTTACGACACCGGGGAGCTGTTTTTT,CASIRRFYDTGELFF
NA,TRBJ1-5,TRBV5-1,NA,TGCGCCAGCAGCGTAAACCCAGAGAAGAATCAGCCCCAGCATTTT,CASSVNPEKNQPQHF
NA,TRBJ2-7,TRBV20-1,NA,TGCAGTGCTAGGCGGGGAGAGCAGTACTTC,CSARRGEQYF
NA,TRBJ2-2,TRBV7-6,NA,TGTGCCAGCAGCTTGCGGGCGGGCGCGAACACCGGGGAGCTGTTTTTT,CASSLRAGANTGELFF
NA,TRBJ1-2,TRBV9,TRBD1,TGTGCCAGCTCGATGAAGACAGGGAGTGCCTATGGCTACACCTTC,CASSMKTGSAYGYTF
NA,TRBJ1-2,TRBV29-1,TRBD1,TGCAGCGTGCTAATCCGGGACAGGGTGTCGAACTATGGCTACACCTTC,CSVLIRDRVSNYGYTF
NA,TRBJ2-3,TRBV5-4,NA,TGTGCCAGCAGCCTTGGGGGTCAAGCACGAAATACGCAGTATTTT,CASSLGGQARNTQYF
NA,TRBJ2-5,TRBV28,TRBD2,TGTGCCAGCATCACCATGCGCGGGAGGGCCACAGAGACCCAGTACTTC,CASITMRGRATETQYF
NA,TRBJ1-2,TRBV3-1/TRBV3-2,TRBD1,TGTGCCAGCAGCCCGGGACAGAACTATGGCTACACCTTC,CASSPGQNYGYTF
NA,TRBJ2-7,TRBV20-1,NA,TGCAGTGCTTCAGACAACTACGAGCAGTACTTC,CSASDNYEQYF
NA,TRBJ2-7,TRBV7-9,NA,TGTGCCAGCAGCTTATCAGTAGACCAGTACGAGCAGTACTTC,CASSLSVDQYEQYF
NA,TRBJ2-3,TRBV7-9,TRBD2,TGTGCCAGCAGCTTGGCAGCCGGGACTAGCGGGAGAACAGATACGCAGTATTTT,CASSLAAGTSGRTDTQYF
NA,TRBJ2-2,TRBV9,TRBD2,TGTGCCAGCAGTGAACCCCAGGCTGGAACTAGCGGGAGTAGTTCCGGGGAGCTGTTTTTT,CASSEPQAGTSGSSSGELFF
NA,TRBJ2-3,TRBV10-1,NA,TGCGCCAGCAGTGAGTCCCGGAACGCAGATACGCAGTATTTT,CASSESRNADTQYF
NA,TRBJ1-1,TRBV5-1,TRBD1,TGCGCCAGCAGCCCAGACAGGGGCATGAACACTGAAGCTTTCTTT,CASSPDRGMNTEAFF